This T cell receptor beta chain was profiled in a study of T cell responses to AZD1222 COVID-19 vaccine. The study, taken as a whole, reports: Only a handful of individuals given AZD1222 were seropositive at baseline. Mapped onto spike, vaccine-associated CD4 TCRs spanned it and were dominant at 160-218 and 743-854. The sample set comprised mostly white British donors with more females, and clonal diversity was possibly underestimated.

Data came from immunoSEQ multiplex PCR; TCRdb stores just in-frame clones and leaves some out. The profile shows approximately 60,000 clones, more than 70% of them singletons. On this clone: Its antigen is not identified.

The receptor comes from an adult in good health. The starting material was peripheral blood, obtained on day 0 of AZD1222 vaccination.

This CDR3 reads CAGQPRRGETQYF. The CDR3 DNA sequence: TGTGCCGGGCAGCCCCGCAGGGGAGAGACCCAGTACTTC. The genes are TRBV10-3 and TRBJ2-5, with D maybe TRBD1 (6 bases). Germline CDR1 ENHRY, CDR2 SYGVKD. The CDR3 has 13 amino acids. Trimming shortened V by 11 bases and J by 4 bases, and 17 bases separated the two germline ends.